This TCR beta chain was captured by sequencing in a study of T cells in Graves' hyperthyroidism and ophthalmopathy. From RNA transcripts, TCR beta CDR3 regions were amplified. TCR CDR3 underwent first-round RT-PCR with the HTBI primer set. TCRdb ran MiXCR on the multiplex PCR reads and lists one entry per CDR3 protein. In the table there are fewer than 350,000 distinct CDR3 sequences, about 18% of which are singletons. The CDR3 runs to 13 residues. Per germline, CDR1 DFQATT and CDR2 SNEGSKA (reference sequence). Germline trimming cut 5 bases from V and 2 bases from J; bases unmatched to any gene: 2. This clonotype was seen a handful of times. Antigen: not known. Graves' hyperthyroidism is called stable when ophthalmopathy does not progress within 18 months. Study results and caveats: The model forecast ophthalmopathy, anticipating it by a median around 6.9 months before onset. Most thyroid-expanded clonotypes above 0.001 were also found in blood.

This sequence originates from a woman aged 50 to 60 with Graves' hyperthyroidism. The chain is built from TRBV20-1 and TRBJ1-2, with TRBD1 identical over 10 bases. Sample: blood. CDR3 nucleotides: TGCAGTGCTTGGGGACAGGGGAACTATGGCTACACCTTC. Translation gives CSAWGQGNYGYTF.